A single sample gave rise to the 10 T cell receptor beta chains below, sequenced in a study of T cells in Graves' hyperthyroidism and ophthalmopathy. RNA transcripts were the template for amplifying TCR beta CDR3 regions. The TCR CDR3 first-round RT-PCR relied on the HTBI primer set. TCRdb re-called the multiplex PCR reads with MiXCR, one entry per CDR3 protein. The sample has around 600,000 distinct CDR3 sequences, about 45% seen once. Sequenced: peripheral blood or thyroid tissue (not recorded which). The receptor set was obtained from an adult man with Graves' disease, either hyperthyroidism or ophthalmopathy (not recorded which).

The J gene is TRBJ1-3, the V gene TRBV7-9, with 9 nucleotides matching TRBD1. The germline V gene has CDR1 SEHNR and CDR2 FQNEAQ (reference sequence). This CDR3 region has 18 residues. Trimming took 5 bases from V and 2 from J; bases not matched to a gene: 13. The CDR3 region is CASSQDLPGQGAGNTIYF. In DNA, the CDR3 is TGTGCCAGCAGCCAAGATCTACCGGGACAGGGAGCTGGAAACACCATATATTTT.

The table lists this clonotype with a count of one. The chain joins TRBV10-2 to TRBJ1-2, with 10 bases fitting TRBD1. This CDR3 region has 16 residues. CDR1 WSHSY and CDR2 SAAADI come from the germline V gene. J gave up 3 bases and V 3 bases, and 7 bases lay outside the gene matches. The CDR3 nucleotides are TGCGCCAGCAGTGACCCTCCGGGACAGGGGCACTATGGCTACACCTTC. This codes for CASSDPPGQGHYGYTF.

The V gene is TRBV19, the J gene TRBJ1-2; D ambiguous. The CDR3 spans 15 residues. From germline, CDR1 is LNHDA and CDR2 SQIVND (reference sequence). The V end lost 1 base, the J end lost 0 bases, and 9 bases lay between the germline ends. CDR3 coding DNA: TGTGCCAGTAGTATAGGGCCAGAAGCTAACTATGGCTACACCTTC. Encoded protein: CASSIGPEANYGYTF.

The chain has TRBV29-1 and TRBJ1-1; weak D call: TRBD1 (6 bases). The CDR3 consists of 15 residues. The ends were cut back, 2 bases at V and 3 bases at J, with 16 bases in the middle. Germline V gene lookup returns CDR1 SQVTM and CDR2 ANQGSEA. In DNA form, the CDR3 reads TGCAGCGTTGAATTACAGGGTCTTTCGTACACTGAAGCTTTCTTT. Translation gives CSVELQGLSYTEAFF.

In this sample, this clonotype turned up many times. V is TRBV10-2 and J is TRBJ1-1; no clear D gene. V lost 1 base to trimming and J lost 0 bases, with 3 bases between them. CDR1 WSHSY and CDR2 SAAADI come from the germline V gene. The CDR3 runs 13 residues. CDR3 sequence: CASSEFLNTEAFF. In DNA, the CDR3 is TGCGCCAGCAGTGAGTTCTTGAACACTGAAGCTTTCTTT.

This clonotype has at least ten counts. This rearrangement joins TRBV7-2 to TRBJ1-6; D perhaps matches TRBD1 (5 bases). From germline, CDR1 is SGHTA and CDR2 FQGNSA. The CDR3 totals 14 residues. V was clipped by 5 bases and J by 10 bases, with 15 bases between them. The DNA for the CDR3 is TGTGCCAGCAGCCCGACTCTCAGGGTCTCACCCCTCCACTTT. It translates to CASSPTLRVSPLHF. Full variable domain (rest looked up from reference TRBV7-2 and TRBJ1-6): GAGVSQSPSNKVTEKGKDVELRCDPISGHTALYWYRQSLGQGLEFLIYFQGNSAPDKSGLPSDRFSAERTGGSVSTLTIQRTQQEDSAVYLCASSPTLRVSPLHFGNGTRLTVT.

Regarding this clonotype: This clone may be a read error of a much larger clone one base away. V usage is TRBV12-3 or TRBV12-4 and J usage is TRBJ1-1; unclear D gene. This CDR3 is built from 12 residues. V lost 4 bases and J 3 bases, leaving 6 bases between the germline ends. The CDR3 DNA reads as TGTGCCAGCAGTTACGGGCACACTGAAGCTTTCTTT. It translates to CASSYGHTEAFF.

This clonotype was counted between two and nine times. The chain uses TRBV7-6 and TRBJ2-7, with D possibly TRBD1 on 6 matching bases. V shed 0 bases and J shed 2 bases, with 17 bases lying between them. Germline CDR1 SGHVS, CDR2 FNYEAQ. This CDR3 comprises 17 residues. This CDR3 reads CASSLASQGTYPYEQYF. The CDR3, as DNA: TGTGCCAGCAGCTTAGCCTCACAGGGCACTTACCCCTACGAGCAGTACTTC.

The V call is TRBV2, the J call TRBJ1-6, with D possibly being TRBD1 (5 bases). V was trimmed by 1 base and J by 7 bases, leaving 8 bases between them. The CDR3 contains 14 residues. CDR1 and CDR2 from the germline V gene are SNHLY and FYNNEI. In DNA form, the CDR3 reads TGTGCCAGCAGTGAAGGGGGCGAGAATTCACCCCTCCACTTT. Residues: CASSEGGENSPLHF.

The sample holds a few counts of this clonotype. The V call is TRBV16, the J call TRBJ1-2; 9 positions match TRBD1. V was pared by 5 bases and J by 5 bases, with 6 bases of the junction left unmatched. Germline V gene lookup returns CDR1 KGHSY and CDR2 FQNENV. The CDR3 loop spans 14 amino acids. CDR3 bases: TGTGCCAGCAGCTTAGAGACAGGGGGGTATGGCTACACCTTC. It codes for CASSLETGGYGYTF.